This TCR beta chain was recovered during a study of cytomegalovirus exposure and HLA in healthy donors. Study-level points and caveats: Previously analyzed data showed that most TCR beta V segments were productive at a frequency of about 87% or about 30%. TCR beta V- and J-gene trimming was later associated with a missense DCLRE1C variant. A later analysis showed that HLA-associated TCR beta chains had undergone more clonal expansion than equally common others.

It was with 60 Vbeta and 13 Jbeta primers that the PCR ran. The method was immunoSEQ multiplex PCR; TCRdb's version includes in-frame clones alone and lacks a portion of them. This repertoire includes 200,000 to 250,000 clones. Concerning this clone itself: Its target is unknown.

CDR3 length equals 18 residues. Sequencing input: PBMCs. The genes are TRBV1 and TRBJ2-1; the D segment call TRBD1 is taken from the table without a DNA check. TRBV1 is noted as a pseudogene. This receptor was obtained from a woman in her thirties in good health and CMV-seropositive. The CDR3 reads CTSSQVGVLRPPYNEQFF. The CDR3 DNA reads as TGCACCAGCAGCCAAGTAGGGGTCCTCCGTCCCCCTTACAATGAGCAGTTCTTC.